These 5 T cell receptor beta chains were all obtained from the same sample, sequenced in a study of siplizumab effects on memory and regulatory T cells. Using immunoSEQ multiplex PCR, the repertoire was profiled, and TCRdb retains in-frame clones only, with some absent. The table records around 100,000 clones, around 93% of them present only once. Sequenced material: non-Treg CD4+ T cells sorted from blood. The source of these receptors is a human donor in good health.

The chain carries TRBV2 and TRBJ2-3; possible D gene TRBD1, 6 bases. Germline CDR1 reads SNHLY; CDR2 reads FYNNEI. This CDR3 contains 14 residues. The V gene lost 7 bases and the J gene lost 0 bases, with 11 bases spanning the gap. CDR3: CASKGTTSTDTQYF. CDR3 coding DNA: TGTGCCAGCAAGGGGACAACTAGCACAGATACGCAGTATTTT.

V and J are TRBV6-4 and TRBJ2-1; D not resolved. The CDR3 spans 13 residues. The germline gives CDR1 MRHNA, CDR2 SNTAGT. V dropped 2 bases and J dropped 9 bases, with 11 bases sitting between them. DNA for the CDR3: TGTGCCAGCAGTGACGTGGTAGGCGGTGAGCAGTTCTTC. Translating it yields CASSDVVGGEQFF.

The rearrangement joins TRBV9 to TRBJ2-7, with 8 positions matching TRBD2. The CDR3 consists of 16 residues. The junction had 16 bases not matched to a gene; V was cut back by 7 bases and J by 4 bases. The germline V gene has CDR1 SGDLS and CDR2 YYNGEE. The CDR3 DNA sequence: TGTGCCAGCCCACCTGAAATGACACTAGCGGAATACGAGCAGTACTTC. Translation gives CASPPEMTLAEYEQYF. Combining the CDR3 with reference TRBV9 and TRBJ2-7 gives the whole variable domain DSGVTQTPKHLITATGQRVTLRCSPRSGDLSVYWYQQSLDQGLQFLIQYYNGEERAKGNILERFSAQQFPDLHSELNLSSLELGDSALYFCASPPEMTLAEYEQYFGPGTRLTVT.

As DNA, the CDR3 is TGTGCCACCAGCAGAGTTCAGTGGGGGTTCAAAAACATTCAGTACTTC. Its translation is CATSRVQWGFKNIQYF. This rearrangement joins TRBV15 to TRBJ2-4, with D perhaps matching TRBD1 or TRBD2 (5 bases each). The CDR3 is 16 amino acids. CDR1 is LNHNV and CDR2 is YYDKDF in the germline V gene (reference sequence). With 1 base removed from V and 3 bases from J, the gap between germline ends came to 13 bases.

The V gene is TRBV5-5, the J gene TRBJ2-3; tentatively, D is TRBD1 or TRBD2 (5 bases each). There are 15 residues in the CDR3. Per germline, CDR1 SGHKS and CDR2 YYEKEE (reference sequence). V was pared by 2 bases and J by 4 bases, with 14 bases between. The CDR3 nucleotides read TGTGCCAGCAGCTTATGGCTAGCCAGGGCAGATACGCAGTATTTT. Translated, it gives CASSLWLARADTQYF.